Listed below are T cell receptor beta chains from one sample, sequenced in a study of blood T cell repertoires in COVID-19. Sequenced by immunoSEQ multiplex PCR; TCRdb stores in-frame clones only, minus some. In the table there are fewer than 300,000 clones, 84% of which are singletons. The sequencing input was peripheral blood. The receptors stem from a person between 65 and 80 years old with COVID-19, enrolled during active disease. The CDR3 runs from the conserved cysteine through the conserved F or W. D genes are given only for firm matches. Clone sizes are given selectively: once, few, many, or a class where the clone is expanded.

TRBJ2-5	-	TRBD2	TRBV7-3	CASSPSGGQETQYF	TGTGCCAGCAGCCCTAGCGGGGGACAAGAGACCCAGTACTTC
TRBJ1-1	-	TRBD1	TRBV19	CASKVGQVVTEAFF	TGTGCCAGTAAGGTGGGACAGGTGGTAACTGAAGCTTTCTTT
TRBJ1-4	-	-	TRBV25-1	CASSEYRGREEKLFF	TGTGCCAGCAGTGAATATCGGGGTCGGGAGGAAAAACTGTTTTTT
TRBJ2-2	few	-	TRBV7-2	CASSNGGPGTGELFF	TGTGCCAGCAGCAACGGGGGGCCGGGCACCGGGGAGCTGTTTTTT
TRBJ1-4	few	-	TRBV2	CASNQITTNEKLFF	TGTGCCAGCAACCAGATAACAACTAATGAAAAACTGTTTTTT
TRBJ2-7	-	TRBD1	TRBV18	CASSPQTGGVYEQYF	TGTGCCAGCTCACCACAAACAGGGGGCGTATACGAGCAGTACTTC
TRBJ1-1	-	-	TRBV4-1	CASSQEGGHPNTEAFF	TGCGCCAGCAGCCAAGAAGGCGGACACCCGAACACTGAAGCTTTCTTT
TRBJ1-5	-	-	TRBV19	CASSGLSQPQHF	TGTGCCAGTAGTGGACTAAGTCAGCCCCAGCATTTT
TRBJ2-7	-	TRBD2	TRBV28	CASGSPHSGGSYEQYF	TGTGCCAGCGGATCCCCCCACAGCGGGGGGTCCTACGAGCAGTACTTC
TRBJ1-5	-	-	TRBV4-2	CASSQDPGYQPQHF	TGTGCCAGCAGCCAAGACCCAGGGTACCAGCCCCAGCATTTT
TRBJ2-2	-	TRBD2	TRBV7-3	CASSLVVSGGNTGELFF	TGTGCCAGCAGCTTGGTTGTTAGCGGGGGAAACACCGGGGAGCTGTTTTTT
TRBJ1-2	-	TRBD1	TRBV30	CAWSETGYYGYTF	TGTGCCTGGAGTGAGACAGGGTACTATGGCTACACCTTC
TRBJ1-5	few	-	TRBV27	CASRPRNRDLGNQPQHF	TGTGCCAGCAGACCACGCAACAGGGATTTGGGCAATCAGCCCCAGCATTTT
TRBJ1-1	few	-	TRBV30	CAWSAGEAFF	TGTGCCTGGAGTGCAGGTGAAGCTTTCTTT
TRBJ1-6	-	-	TRBV7-2	CASSSPPGKRESPLHF	TGTGCCAGCAGCTCCCCCCCGGGAAAGAGGGAATCACCCCTCCACTTT
TRBJ2-7	-	TRBD2	TRBV7-8	CASSPLAGGSYEQYF	TGTGCCAGCAGCCCTCTAGCGGGAGGATCCTACGAGCAGTACTTC
TRBJ1-3	-	TRBD1	TRBV28	CASNTGVANTIYF	TGTGCCAGCAATACAGGGGTAGCGAACACCATATATTTT
TRBJ1-1	-	-	TRBV5-3	CARSAYSGTTEAFF	TGTGCCAGAAGCGCATATTCAGGAACCACTGAAGCTTTCTTT
TRBJ1-2	-	-	TRBV6-2/TRBV6-3	CASSISSEYGYTF	TGTGCCAGCAGTATTTCCAGCGAATATGGCTACACCTTC
TRBJ1-5	-	-	TRBV7-9	CASSIDSQPQHF	TGTGCCAGCAGCATCGACAGTCAGCCCCAGCATTTT
TRBJ2-7	-	-	TRBV6-2/TRBV6-3	CASSSGQRWSEQYF	TGTGCCAGCAGCTCCGGACAGCGGTGGAGCGAGCAGTACTTC
TRBJ1-3	-	TRBD1	TRBV14	CASSHRTGVRSGNTIYF	TGTGCCAGCAGCCACCGAACAGGGGTCCGCTCTGGAAACACCATATATTTT
TRBJ2-7	-	-	TRBV21-1	CASRLNTTGTGSYEQYF	TGTGCCAGCAGATTAAATACGACCGGGACAGGGTCCTACGAGCAGTACTTC
TRBJ2-6	few	-	TRBV7-9	CASSEGQFSGANVLTF	TGTGCCAGCAGCGAAGGACAGTTCTCTGGGGCCAACGTCCTGACTTTC
TRBJ1-2	-	-	TRBV19	CASSIQGLDYGYTF	TGTGCCAGTAGTATACAGGGATTAGACTATGGCTACACCTTC
TRBJ1-2	-	-	TRBV19	CASTPRLNYGYTF	TGTGCCAGTACCCCCAGACTAAACTATGGCTACACCTTC
TRBJ2-5	-	-	TRBV11-2	CASSLGNQGGETQYF	TGTGCCAGCAGCTTAGGCAACCAAGGGGGAGAGACCCAGTACTTC
TRBJ2-7	-	TRBD2	TRBV2	CASSEAWGAGGPGQYF	TGTGCCAGCAGTGAAGCTTGGGGAGCGGGAGGGCCAGGGCAGTACTTC